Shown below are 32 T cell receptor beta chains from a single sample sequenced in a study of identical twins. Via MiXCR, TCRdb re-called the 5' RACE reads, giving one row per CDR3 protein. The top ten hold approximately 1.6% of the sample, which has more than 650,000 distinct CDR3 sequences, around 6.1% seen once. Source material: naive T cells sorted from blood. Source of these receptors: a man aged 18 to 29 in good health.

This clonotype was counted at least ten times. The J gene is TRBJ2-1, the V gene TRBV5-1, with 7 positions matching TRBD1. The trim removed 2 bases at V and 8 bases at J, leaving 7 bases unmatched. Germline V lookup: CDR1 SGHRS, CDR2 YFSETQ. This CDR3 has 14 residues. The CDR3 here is CASSFSRGLDEQFF. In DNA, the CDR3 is TGCGCCAGCAGCTTCTCGAGGGGGCTCGATGAGCAGTTCTTC.

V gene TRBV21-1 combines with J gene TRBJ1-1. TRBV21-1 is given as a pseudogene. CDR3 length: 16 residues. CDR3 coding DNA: TGTGCCAGCAGCAAAAAAGGCGGGCCTCGAAACACTGAAGCTTTCTTT. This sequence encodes CASSKKGGPRNTEAFF.

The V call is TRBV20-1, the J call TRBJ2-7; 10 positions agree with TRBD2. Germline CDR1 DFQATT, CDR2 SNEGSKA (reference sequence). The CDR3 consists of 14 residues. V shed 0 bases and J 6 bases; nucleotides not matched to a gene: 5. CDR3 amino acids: CSARDLAGVIEQYF. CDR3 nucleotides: TGCAGTGCTAGAGATCTAGCGGGAGTCATCGAGCAGTACTTC.

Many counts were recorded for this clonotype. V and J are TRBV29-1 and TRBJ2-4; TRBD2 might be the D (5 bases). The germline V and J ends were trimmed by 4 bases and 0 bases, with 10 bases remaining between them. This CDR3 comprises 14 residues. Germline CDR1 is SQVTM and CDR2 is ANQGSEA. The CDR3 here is CSVAGLLAKNIQYF. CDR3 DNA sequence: TGCAGCGTTGCTGGACTCCTAGCCAAAAACATTCAGTACTTC.

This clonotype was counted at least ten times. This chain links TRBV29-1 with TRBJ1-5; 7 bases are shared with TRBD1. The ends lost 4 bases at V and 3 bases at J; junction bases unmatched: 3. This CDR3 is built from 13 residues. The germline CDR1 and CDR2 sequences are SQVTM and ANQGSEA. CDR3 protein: CSVAQGINQPQHF. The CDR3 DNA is TGCAGCGTTGCACAGGGGATCAATCAGCCCCAGCATTTT.

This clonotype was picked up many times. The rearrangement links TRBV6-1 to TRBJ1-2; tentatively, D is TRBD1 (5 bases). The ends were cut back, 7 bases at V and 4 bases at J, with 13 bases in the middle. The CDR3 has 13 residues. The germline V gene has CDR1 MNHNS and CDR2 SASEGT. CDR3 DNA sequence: TGTGCCAGCAAATCTACAGGATTCTATGGCTACACCTTC. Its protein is CASKSTGFYGYTF.

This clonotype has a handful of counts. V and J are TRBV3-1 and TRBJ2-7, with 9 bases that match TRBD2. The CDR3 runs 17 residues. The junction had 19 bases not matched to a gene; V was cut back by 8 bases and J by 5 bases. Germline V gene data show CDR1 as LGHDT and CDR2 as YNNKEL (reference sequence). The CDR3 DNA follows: TGTGCCAGCGCCAGGGCTAGCGGGATTGGGGGGGGTGACGAGCAGTACTTC. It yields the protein CASARASGIGGGDEQYF.

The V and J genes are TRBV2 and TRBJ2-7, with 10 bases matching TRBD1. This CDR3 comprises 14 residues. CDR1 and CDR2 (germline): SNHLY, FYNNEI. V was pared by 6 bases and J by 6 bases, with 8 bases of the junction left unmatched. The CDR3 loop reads CASSPGQGKLEQYF. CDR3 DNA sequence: TGTGCCAGCAGCCCGGGACAGGGGAAACTCGAGCAGTACTTC.

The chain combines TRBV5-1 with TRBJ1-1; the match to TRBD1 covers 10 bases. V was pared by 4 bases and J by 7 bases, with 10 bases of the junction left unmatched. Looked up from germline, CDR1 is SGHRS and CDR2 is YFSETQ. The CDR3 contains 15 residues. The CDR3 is CASSHDRGQLREAFF. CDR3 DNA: TGCGCCAGCAGCCACGACAGGGGGCAGCTGCGTGAAGCTTTCTTT. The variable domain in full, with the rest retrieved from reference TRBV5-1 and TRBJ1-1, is KAGVTQTPRYLIKTRGQQVTLSCSPISGHRSVSWYQQTPGQGLQFLFEYFSETQRNKGNFPGRFSGRQFSNSRSEMNVSTLELGDSALYLCASSHDRGQLREAFFGQGTRLTVV.

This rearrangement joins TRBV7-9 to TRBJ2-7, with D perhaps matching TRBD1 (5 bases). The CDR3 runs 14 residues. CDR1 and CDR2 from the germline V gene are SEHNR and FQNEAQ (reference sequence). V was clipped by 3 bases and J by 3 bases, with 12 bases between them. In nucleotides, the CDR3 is TGTGCCAGCAGCTTTAGGTCAGGGAACTACGAGCAGTACTTC. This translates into CASSFRSGNYEQYF.

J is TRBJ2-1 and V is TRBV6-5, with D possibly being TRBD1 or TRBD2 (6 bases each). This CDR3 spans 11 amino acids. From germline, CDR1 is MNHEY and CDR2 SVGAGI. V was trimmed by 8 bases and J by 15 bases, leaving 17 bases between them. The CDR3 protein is CASRYGGMRFF. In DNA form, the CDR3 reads TGTGCCAGCCGGTACGGGGGCATGAGGTTCTTC.

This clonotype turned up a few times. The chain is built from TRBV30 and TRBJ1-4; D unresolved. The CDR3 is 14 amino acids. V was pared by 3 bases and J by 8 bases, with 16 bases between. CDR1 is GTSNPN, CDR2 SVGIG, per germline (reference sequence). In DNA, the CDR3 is TGTGCCTGGAGCGCCGGACTACTCGGGGAAAAACTGTTTTTT. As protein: CAWSAGLLGEKLFF.

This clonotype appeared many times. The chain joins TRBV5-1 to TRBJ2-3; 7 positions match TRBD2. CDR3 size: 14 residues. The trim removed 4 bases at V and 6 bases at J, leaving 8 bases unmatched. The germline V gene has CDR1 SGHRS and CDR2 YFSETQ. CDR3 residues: CASSPSGAGDTQYF. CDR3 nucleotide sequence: TGCGCCAGCAGCCCCTCGGGAGCGGGGGATACGCAGTATTTT.

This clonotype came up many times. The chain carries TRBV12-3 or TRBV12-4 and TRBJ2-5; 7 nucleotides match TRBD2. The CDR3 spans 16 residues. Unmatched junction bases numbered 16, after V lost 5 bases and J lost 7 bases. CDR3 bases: TGTGCCAGCAGTCTCCCCCTAGTGCGGGAGCGAGGGACCCAGTACTTC. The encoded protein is CASSLPLVRERGTQYF.

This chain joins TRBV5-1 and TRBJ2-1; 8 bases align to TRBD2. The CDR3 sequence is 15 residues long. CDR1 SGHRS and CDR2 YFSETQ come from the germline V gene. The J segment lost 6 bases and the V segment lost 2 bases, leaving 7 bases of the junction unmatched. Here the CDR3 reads CASSFGGAVGNEQFF. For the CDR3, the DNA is TGCGCCAGCAGCTTCGGGGGGGCTGTGGGCAATGAGCAGTTCTTC.

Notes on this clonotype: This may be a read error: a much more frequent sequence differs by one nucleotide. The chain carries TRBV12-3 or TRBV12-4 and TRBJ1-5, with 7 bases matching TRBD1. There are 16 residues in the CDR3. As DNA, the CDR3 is TGTGCCAGCAGTGGTGACAGGGCATATAGCAATCGGCCCCAGCATTTT. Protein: CASSGDRAYSNRPQHF.

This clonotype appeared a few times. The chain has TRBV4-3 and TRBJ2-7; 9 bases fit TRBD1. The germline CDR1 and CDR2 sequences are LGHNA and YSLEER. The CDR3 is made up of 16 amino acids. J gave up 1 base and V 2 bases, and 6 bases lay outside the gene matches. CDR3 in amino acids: CASSQSTGTGSYEQYF. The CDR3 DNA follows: TGCGCCAGCAGCCAATCAACCGGGACAGGGTCCTACGAGCAGTACTTC.

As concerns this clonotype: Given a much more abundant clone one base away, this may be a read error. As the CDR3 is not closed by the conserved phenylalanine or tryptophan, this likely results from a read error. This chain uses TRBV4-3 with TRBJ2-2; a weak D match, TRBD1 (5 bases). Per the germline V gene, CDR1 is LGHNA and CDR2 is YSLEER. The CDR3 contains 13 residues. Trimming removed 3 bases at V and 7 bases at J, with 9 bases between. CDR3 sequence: CASSQLTVGELFC. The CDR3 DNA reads TGCGCCAGCAGCCAGTTGACAGTCGGGGAGCTGTTTTGT.

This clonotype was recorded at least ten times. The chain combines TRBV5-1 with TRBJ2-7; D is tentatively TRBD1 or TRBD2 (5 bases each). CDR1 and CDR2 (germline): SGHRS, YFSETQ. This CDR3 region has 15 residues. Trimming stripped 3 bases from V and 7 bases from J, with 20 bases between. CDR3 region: CASSSGPGPLVEQYF. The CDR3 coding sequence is TGCGCCAGCAGCTCTGGACCGGGACCTCTTGTTGAGCAGTACTTC.

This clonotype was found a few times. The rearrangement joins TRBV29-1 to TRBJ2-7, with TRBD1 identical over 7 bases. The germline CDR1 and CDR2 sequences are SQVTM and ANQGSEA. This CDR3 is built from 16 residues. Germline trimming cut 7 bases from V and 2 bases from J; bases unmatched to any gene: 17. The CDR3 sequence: CSARQGANQFTYEQYF. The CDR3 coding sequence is TGCAGCGCCAGACAGGGCGCTAACCAGTTTACCTACGAGCAGTACTTC.

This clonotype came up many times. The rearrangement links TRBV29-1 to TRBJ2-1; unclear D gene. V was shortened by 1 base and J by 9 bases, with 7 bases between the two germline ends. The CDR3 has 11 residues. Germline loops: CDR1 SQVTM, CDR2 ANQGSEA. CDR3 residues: CSVEVWAEQFF. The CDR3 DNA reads TGCAGCGTTGAAGTTTGGGCTGAGCAGTTCTTC.

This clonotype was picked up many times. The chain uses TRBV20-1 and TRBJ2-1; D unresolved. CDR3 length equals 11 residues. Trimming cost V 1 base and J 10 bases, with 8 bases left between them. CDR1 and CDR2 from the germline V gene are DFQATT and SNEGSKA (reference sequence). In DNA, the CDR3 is TGCAGTGCTAGAGCCCTGGGGGAGCAGTTCTTC. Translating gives CSARALGEQFF.

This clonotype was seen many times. In DNA form, the CDR3 reads TGCGCCAGCAGCTTGAACGGCGATAATTCACCCCTCCACTTT. Translated, it gives CASSLNGDNSPLHF. The V and J genes are TRBV5-1 and TRBJ1-6; D unresolved. The CDR3 totals 14 residues. V gave up 1 base and J gave up 5 bases, with 7 bases separating them. In germline, CDR1 is SGHRS, CDR2 YFSETQ.

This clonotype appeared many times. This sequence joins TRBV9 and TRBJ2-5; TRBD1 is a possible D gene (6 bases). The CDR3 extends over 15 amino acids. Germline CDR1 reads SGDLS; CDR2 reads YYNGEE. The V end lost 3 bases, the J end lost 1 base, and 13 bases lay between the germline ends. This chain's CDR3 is CASSATGTTQETQYF. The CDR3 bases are TGTGCCAGCAGCGCAACCGGGACAACCCAAGAGACCCAGTACTTC.

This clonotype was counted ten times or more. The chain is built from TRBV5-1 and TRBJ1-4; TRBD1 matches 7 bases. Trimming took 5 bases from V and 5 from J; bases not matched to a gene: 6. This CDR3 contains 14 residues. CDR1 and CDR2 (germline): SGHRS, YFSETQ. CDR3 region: CASRTLDRNEKLFF. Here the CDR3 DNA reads TGCGCCAGCAGAACCCTGGACAGGAATGAAAAACTGTTTTTT.

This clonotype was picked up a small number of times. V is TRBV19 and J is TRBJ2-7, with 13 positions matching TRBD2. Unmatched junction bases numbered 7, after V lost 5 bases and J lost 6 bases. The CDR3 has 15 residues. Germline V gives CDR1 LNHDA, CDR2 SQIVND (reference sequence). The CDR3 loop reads CASSPRTSGSGEQYF. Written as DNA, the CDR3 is TGTGCCAGTAGTCCCCGGACTAGCGGGAGCGGCGAGCAGTACTTC.

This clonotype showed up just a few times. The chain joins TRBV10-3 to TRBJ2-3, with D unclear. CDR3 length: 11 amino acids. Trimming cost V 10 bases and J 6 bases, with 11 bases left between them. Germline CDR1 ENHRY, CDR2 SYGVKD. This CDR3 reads CATAADDTQYF. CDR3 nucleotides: TGTGCCACCGCGGCGGATGATACGCAGTATTTT.

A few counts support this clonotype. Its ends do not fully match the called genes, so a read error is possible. The CDR3 sequence is CASSRLAGGYERYF. The DNA of the CDR3 is TGTGCCAGCAGCCGACTAGCGGGAGGGTACGAGCGGTACTTC. The V call is TRBV7-6, the J call TRBJ2-7; the match to TRBD2 covers 14 bases. Per the germline V gene, CDR1 is SGHVS and CDR2 is FNYEAQ. The CDR3 consists of 14 residues.

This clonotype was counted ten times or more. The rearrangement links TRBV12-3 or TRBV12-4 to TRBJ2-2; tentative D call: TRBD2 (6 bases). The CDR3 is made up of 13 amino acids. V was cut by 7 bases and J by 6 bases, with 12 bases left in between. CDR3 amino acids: CASIRLVPGELFF. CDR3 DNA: TGTGCCAGCATCCGACTAGTCCCCGGGGAGCTGTTTTTT.

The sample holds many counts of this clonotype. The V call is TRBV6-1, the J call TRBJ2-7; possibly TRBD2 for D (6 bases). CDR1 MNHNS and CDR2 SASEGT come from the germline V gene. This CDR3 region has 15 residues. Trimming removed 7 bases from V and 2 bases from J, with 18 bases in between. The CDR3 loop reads CASNEARRDAYEQYF. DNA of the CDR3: TGTGCCAGCAACGAAGCGCGGCGGGACGCCTACGAGCAGTACTTC.

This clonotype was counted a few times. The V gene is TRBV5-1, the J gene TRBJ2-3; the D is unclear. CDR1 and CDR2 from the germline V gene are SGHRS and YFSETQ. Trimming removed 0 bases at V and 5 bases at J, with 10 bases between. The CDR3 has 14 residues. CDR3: CASSLDVSGDTQYF. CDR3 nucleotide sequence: TGCGCCAGCAGCTTGGATGTCTCGGGAGATACGCAGTATTTT.

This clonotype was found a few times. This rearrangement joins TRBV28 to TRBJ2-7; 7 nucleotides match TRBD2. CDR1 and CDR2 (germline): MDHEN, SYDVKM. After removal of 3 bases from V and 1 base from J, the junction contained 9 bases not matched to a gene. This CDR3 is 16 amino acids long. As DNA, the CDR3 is TGTGCCAGCAGTTTCCTCCCCGCGGGAGCTTCCTACGAGCAGTACTTC. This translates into CASSFLPAGASYEQYF.